The 4 T cell receptor beta chains presented below share a single source sample, sequenced in a study of T-cell memory formation after mild COVID-19. TCRdb reanalysed the 5' RACE reads using MiXCR and keeps one entry per CDR3 protein. The sample lists fewer than 250,000 distinct CDR3 sequences; about 11% were seen once. Sequencing was performed on PBMCs or a T cell subset sorted from them (not recorded which). These receptors all stem from a man aged 18 to 29 who had mild COVID-19 (a few samples of this study predate the infection). Cell type and time point are not known.

The rearrangement links TRBV5-1 to TRBJ1-2; D remains ambiguous. V lost 0 bases and J lost 3, with 9 bases in between. The germline V gene has CDR1 SGHRS and CDR2 YFSETQ. This CDR3 has 14 residues. The CDR3 bases are TGCGCCAGCAGCTTGGGGTGGCTGGACTATGGCTACACCTTC. It is translated as CASSLGWLDYGYTF.

The chain combines TRBV20-1 with TRBJ1-1; D is uncertain. The CDR3 is 11 residues long. Germline assignment: CDR1 DFQATT and CDR2 SNEGSKA (reference sequence). Trimming removed 6 bases from V and 0 bases from J, with 5 bases in between. CDR3 amino acids: CSASMNTEAFF. DNA of the CDR3: TGCAGTGCCTCAATGAACACTGAAGCTTTCTTT.

The chain employs TRBV6-6 and TRBJ2-5; the match to TRBD2 covers 11 bases. The CDR3 consists of 16 residues. Germline V gene sequence: CDR1 MNHNY, CDR2 SVGAGI (reference sequence). The ends lost 7 bases at V and 0 bases at J; junction bases unmatched: 7. The DNA for the CDR3 is TGTGCCAGCACCGGGACTAGCGGATCGTACCAAGAGACCCAGTACTTC. This translates into CASTGTSGSYQETQYF.

This clonotype was observed a handful of times. The V call is TRBV29-1, the J call TRBJ2-5; unclear D gene. V was trimmed by 8 bases and J by 7 bases, leaving 14 bases between them. Germline V gene sequence: CDR1 SQVTM, CDR2 ANQGSEA. This CDR3 region has 11 residues. The CDR3 bases are TGCAGCATGCGACTGTATTTGACCCAGTACTTC. It specifies CSMRLYLTQYF.